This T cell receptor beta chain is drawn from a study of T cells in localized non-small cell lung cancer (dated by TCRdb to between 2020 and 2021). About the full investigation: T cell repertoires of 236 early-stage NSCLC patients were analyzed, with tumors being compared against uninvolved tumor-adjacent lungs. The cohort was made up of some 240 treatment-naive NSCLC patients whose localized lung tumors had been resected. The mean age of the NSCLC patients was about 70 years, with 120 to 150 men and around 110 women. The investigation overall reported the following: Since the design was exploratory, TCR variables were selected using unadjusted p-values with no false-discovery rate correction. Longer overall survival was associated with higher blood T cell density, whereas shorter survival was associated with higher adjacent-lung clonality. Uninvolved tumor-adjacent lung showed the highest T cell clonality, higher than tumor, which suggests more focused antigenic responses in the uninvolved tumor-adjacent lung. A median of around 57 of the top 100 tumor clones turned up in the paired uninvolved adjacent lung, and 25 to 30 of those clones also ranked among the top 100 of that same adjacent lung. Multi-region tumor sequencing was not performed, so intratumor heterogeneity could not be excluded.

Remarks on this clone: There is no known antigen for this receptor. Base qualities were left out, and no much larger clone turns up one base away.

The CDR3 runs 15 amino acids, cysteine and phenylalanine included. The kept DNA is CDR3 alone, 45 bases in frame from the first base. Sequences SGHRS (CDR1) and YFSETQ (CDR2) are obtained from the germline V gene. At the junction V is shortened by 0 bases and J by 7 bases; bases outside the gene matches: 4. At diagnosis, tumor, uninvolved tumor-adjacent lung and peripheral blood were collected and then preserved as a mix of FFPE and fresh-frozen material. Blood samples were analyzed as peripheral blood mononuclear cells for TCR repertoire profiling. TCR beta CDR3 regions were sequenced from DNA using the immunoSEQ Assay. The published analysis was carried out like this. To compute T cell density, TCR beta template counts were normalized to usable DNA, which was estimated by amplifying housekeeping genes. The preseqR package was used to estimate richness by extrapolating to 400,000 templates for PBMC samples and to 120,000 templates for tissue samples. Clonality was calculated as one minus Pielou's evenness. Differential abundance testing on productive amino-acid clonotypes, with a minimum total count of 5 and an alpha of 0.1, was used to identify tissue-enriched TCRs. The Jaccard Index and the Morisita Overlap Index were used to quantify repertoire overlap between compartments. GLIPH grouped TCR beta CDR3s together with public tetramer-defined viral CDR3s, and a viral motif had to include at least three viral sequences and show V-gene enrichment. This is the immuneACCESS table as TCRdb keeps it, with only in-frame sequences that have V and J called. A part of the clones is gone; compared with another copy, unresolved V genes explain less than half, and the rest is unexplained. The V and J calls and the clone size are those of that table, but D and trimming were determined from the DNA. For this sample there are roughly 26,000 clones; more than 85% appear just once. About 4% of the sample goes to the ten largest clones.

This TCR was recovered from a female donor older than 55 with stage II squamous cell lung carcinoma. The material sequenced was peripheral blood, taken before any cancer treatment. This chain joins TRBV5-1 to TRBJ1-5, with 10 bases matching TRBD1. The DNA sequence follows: TGCGCCAGCAGCTTGGGGGACAGGGGTAGCCAGCCCCAGCATTTT. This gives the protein CASSLGDRGSQPQHF.